The present entry profiles one TCR beta chain with its context. The antigen is undetermined. The sample is drawn from a study of cytomegalovirus exposure and HLA in healthy donors. Study outcomes and limitations: Excluded were some V segments that proved indistinguishable, including TRBV6-2 and TRBV6-3. Per a later analysis, roughly 17,000 TCR beta sequences showed association with HLA alleles at 0.05 false discovery rate.

PCR primers comprised 60 Vbeta and 13 Jbeta primers. Here immunoSEQ multiplex PCR was the method, and the copy in TCRdb shows in-frame clones only, minus some. The sample lists under 200,000 clones, roughly 85% seen once, with roughly 4.5% in the top ten. The V gene's germline CDR1 is LNHNV and CDR2 YYDKDF (reference sequence). The length of the CDR3 is 14 residues. Trimming shortened V by 0 bases and J by 6 bases, and 10 bases separated the two germline ends. The sample was PBMCs. The J gene is TRBJ2-3, the V gene TRBV15, with D perhaps TRBD2 (6 bases). The sequence was collected from a woman aged 30 to 39 in good health and CMV-seropositive. Here the CDR3 DNA reads TGTGCCACCAGCAGAGATTATGGGAGGGATACGCAGTATTTT. Its translation: CATSRDYGRDTQYF.